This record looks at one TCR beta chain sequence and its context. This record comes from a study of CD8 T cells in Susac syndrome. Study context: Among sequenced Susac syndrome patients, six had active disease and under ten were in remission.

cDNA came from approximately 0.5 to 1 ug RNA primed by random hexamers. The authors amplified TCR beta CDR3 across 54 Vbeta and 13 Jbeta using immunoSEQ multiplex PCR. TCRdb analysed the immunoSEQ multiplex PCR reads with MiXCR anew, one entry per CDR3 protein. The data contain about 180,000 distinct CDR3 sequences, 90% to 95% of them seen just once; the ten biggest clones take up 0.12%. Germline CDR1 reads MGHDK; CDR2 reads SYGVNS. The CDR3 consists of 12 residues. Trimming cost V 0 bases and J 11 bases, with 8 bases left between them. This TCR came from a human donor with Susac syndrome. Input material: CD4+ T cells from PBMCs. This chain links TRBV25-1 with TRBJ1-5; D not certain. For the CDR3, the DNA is TGTGCCAGCAGTGAATATTCCGGGGCCCAGCATTTT. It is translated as CASSEYSGAQHF.